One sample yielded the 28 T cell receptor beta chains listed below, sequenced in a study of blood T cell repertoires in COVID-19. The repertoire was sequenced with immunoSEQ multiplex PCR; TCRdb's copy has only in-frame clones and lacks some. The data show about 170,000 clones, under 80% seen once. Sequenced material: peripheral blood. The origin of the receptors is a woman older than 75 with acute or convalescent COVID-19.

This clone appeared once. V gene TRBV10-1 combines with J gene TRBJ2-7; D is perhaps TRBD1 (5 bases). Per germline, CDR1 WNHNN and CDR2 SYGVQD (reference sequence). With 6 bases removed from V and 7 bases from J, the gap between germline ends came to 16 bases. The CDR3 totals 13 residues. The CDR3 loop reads CASSATKGMEQYF. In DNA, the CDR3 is TGCGCCAGCAGCGCAACGAAGGGGATGGAGCAGTACTTC.

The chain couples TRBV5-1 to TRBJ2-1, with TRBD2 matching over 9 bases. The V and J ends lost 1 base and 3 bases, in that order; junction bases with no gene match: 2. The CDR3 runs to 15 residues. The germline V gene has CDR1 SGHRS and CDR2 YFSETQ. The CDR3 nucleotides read TGCGCCAGCAGCTTGACGACTAGCGGCTACAATGAGCAGTTCTTC. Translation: CASSLTTSGYNEQFF.

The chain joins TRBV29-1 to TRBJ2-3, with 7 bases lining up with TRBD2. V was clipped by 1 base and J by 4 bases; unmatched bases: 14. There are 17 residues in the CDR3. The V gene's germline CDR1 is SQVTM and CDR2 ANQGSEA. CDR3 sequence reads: CSVEGLSGREDPDTQYF. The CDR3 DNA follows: TGCAGCGTTGAAGGCCTAAGTGGACGGGAGGACCCAGATACGCAGTATTTT.

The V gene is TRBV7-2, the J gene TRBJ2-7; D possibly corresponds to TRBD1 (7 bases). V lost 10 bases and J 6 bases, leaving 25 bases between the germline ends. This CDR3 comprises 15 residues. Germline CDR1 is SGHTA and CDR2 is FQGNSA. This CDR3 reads CATAGTVVRGSEQYF. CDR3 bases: TGTGCCACCGCCGGGACAGTCGTTCGGGGGAGCGAGCAGTACTTC.

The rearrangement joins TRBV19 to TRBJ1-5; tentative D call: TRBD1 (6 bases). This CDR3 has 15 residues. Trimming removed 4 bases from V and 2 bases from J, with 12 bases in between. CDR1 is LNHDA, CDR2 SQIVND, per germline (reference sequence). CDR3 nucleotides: TGTGCCAGTAGTAACCCAGGGGATCGCAATCAGCCCCAGCATTTT. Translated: CASSNPGDRNQPQHF.

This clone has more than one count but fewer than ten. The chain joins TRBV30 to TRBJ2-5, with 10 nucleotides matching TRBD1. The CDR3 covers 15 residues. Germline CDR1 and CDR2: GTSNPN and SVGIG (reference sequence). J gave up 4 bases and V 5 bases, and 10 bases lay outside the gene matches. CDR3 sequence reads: CAWWTGQGSIETQYF. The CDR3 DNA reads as TGTGCCTGGTGGACGGGACAGGGGTCCATAGAGACCCAGTACTTC.

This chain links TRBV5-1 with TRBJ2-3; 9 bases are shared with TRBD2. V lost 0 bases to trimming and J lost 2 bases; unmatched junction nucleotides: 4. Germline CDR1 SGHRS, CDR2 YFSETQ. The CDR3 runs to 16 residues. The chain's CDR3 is CASSLGLAENTDTQYF. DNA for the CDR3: TGCGCCAGCAGCTTGGGACTAGCGGAGAACACAGATACGCAGTATTTT.

The CDR3 DNA reads TGTGCCAGCAGCCAAGGAATGGGAGGCGGACAGCCCCAGCATTTT. The encoded protein is CASSQGMGGGQPQHF. This sequence joins TRBV3-1 (or the pseudogene TRBV3-2) and TRBJ1-5; D remains unclear. Trimming took 1 base from V and 7 from J, leaving 14 bases between them. The CDR3 extends over 15 amino acids. Germline V gene data show CDR1 as LGHDT and CDR2 as YNNKEL (reference sequence).

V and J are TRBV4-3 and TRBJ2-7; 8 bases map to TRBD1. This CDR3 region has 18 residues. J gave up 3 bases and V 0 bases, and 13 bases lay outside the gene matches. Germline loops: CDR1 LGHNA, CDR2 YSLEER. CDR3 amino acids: CASSQEAISGTGYYEQYF. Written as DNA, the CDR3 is TGCGCCAGCAGCCAAGAAGCGATTTCCGGGACAGGTTACTACGAGCAGTACTTC.

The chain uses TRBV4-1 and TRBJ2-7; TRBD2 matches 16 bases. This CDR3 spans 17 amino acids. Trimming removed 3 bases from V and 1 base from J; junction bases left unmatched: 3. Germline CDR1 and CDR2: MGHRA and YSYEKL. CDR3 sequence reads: CASSQGTSGRASYEQYF. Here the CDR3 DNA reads TGCGCCAGCAGCCAGGGGACTAGCGGGAGGGCTTCCTACGAGCAGTACTTC.

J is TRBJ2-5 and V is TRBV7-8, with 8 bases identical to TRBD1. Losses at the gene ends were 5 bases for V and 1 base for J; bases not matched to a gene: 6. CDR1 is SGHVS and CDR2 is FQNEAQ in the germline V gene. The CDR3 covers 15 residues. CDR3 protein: CASSPTDRGQETQYF. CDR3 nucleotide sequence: TGTGCCAGCAGCCCTACCGACAGGGGCCAAGAGACCCAGTACTTC.

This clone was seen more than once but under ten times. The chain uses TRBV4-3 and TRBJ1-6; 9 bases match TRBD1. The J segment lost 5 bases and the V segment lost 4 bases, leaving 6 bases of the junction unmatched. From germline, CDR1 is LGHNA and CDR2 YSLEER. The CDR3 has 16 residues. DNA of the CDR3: TGCGCCAGCAGCCTTTTCGGGACAGGGAATAATTCACCCCTCCACTTT. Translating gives CASSLFGTGNNSPLHF.

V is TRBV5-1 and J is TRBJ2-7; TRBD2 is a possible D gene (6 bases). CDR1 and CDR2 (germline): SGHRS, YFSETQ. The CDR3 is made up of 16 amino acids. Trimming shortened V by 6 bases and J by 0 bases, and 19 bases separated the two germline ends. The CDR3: CASKPVSGLSSYEQYF. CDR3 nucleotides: TGCGCCAGCAAACCAGTTAGCGGTTTAAGCTCCTACGAGCAGTACTTC.

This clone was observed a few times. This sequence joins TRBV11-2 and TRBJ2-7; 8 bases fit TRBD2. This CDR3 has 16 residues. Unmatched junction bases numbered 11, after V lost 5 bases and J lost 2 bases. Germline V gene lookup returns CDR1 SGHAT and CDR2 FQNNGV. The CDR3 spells CASSPRGSGDTYEQYF. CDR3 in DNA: TGTGCCAGCAGCCCTCGTGGTAGCGGGGATACCTACGAGCAGTACTTC. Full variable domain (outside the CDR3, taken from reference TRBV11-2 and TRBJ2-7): EAGVAQSPRYKIIEKRQSVAFWCNPISGHATLYWYQQILGQGPKLLIQFQNNGVVDDSQLPKDRFSAERLKGVDSTLKIQPAKLEDSAVYLCASSPRGSGDTYEQYFGPGTRLTVT.

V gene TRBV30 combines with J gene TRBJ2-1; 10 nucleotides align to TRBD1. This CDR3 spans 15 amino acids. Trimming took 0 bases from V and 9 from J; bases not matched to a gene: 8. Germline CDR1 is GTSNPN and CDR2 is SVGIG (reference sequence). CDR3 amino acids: CAWSVWDRGNAEQFF. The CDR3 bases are TGTGCCTGGAGTGTCTGGGACAGGGGAAACGCTGAGCAGTTCTTC.

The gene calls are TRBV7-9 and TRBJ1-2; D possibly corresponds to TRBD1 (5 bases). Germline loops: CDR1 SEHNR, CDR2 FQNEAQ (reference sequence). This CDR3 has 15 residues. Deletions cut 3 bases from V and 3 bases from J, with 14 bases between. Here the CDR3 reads CASSFEWGGDYGYTF. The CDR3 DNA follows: TGTGCCAGCAGCTTTGAGTGGGGCGGCGACTATGGCTACACCTTC.

CDR3 in DNA: TGTGCCAGCAGCGGGACGGATAGCAATCAGCCCCAGCATTTT. Residues: CASSGTDSNQPQHF. This chain links TRBV18 with TRBJ1-5, with D possibly being TRBD1 (5 bases). The CDR3 covers 14 residues. Trimming shortened V by 8 bases and J by 0 bases, and 11 bases separated the two germline ends. Per germline, CDR1 KGHSH and CDR2 LQKENI. Based on the CDR3 plus reference TRBV18 and TRBJ1-5, the full variable domain is NAGVMQNPRHLVRRRGQEARLRCSPMKGHSHVYWYRQLPEEGLKFMVYLQKENIIDESGMPKERFSAEFPKEGPSILRIQQVVRGDSAAYFCASSGTDSNQPQHFGDGTRLSIL.

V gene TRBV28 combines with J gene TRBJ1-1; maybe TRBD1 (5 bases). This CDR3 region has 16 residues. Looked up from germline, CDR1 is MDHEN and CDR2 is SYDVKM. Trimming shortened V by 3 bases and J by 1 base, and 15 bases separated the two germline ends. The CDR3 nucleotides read TGTGCCAGCAGTTTCCGGAAGGGGCGGTGGAACACTGAAGCTTTCTTT. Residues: CASSFRKGRWNTEAFF.

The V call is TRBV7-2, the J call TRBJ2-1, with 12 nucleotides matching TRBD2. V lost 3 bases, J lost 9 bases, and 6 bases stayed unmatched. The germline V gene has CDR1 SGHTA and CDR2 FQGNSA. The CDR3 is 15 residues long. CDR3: CASSFSTSGSTEQFF. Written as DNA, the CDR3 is TGTGCCAGCAGCTTTTCGACTAGCGGGAGTACTGAGCAGTTCTTC.

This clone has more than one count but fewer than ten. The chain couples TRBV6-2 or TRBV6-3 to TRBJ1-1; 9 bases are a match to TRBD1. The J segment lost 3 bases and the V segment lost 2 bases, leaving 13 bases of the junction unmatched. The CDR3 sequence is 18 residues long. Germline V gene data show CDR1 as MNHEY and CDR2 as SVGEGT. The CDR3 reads CASSYTTGQGVSYTEAFF. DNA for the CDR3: TGTGCCAGCAGTTACACTACGGGACAGGGTGTATCGTACACTGAAGCTTTCTTT.

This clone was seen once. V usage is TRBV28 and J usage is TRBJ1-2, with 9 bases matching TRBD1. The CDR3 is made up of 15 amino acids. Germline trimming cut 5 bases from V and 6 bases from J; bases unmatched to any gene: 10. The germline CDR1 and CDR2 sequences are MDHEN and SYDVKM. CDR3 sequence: CASSIRQGGSDGYTF. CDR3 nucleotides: TGTGCCAGCAGTATAAGACAGGGGGGATCGGATGGCTACACCTTC.

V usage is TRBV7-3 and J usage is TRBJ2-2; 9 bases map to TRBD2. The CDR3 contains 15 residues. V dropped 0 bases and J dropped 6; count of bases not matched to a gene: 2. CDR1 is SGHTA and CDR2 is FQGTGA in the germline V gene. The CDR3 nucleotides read TGTGCCAGCAGCTTAACCAGCGGGAGGTCCGGGGAGCTGTTTTTT. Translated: CASSLTSGRSGELFF.

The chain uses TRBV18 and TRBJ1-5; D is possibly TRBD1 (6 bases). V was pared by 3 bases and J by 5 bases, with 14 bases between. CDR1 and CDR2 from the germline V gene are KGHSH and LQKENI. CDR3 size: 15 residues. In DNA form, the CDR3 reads TGTGCCAGCTCACCGCCGTGGGCAGGGGATCAGCCCCAGCATTTT. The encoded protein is CASSPPWAGDQPQHF.

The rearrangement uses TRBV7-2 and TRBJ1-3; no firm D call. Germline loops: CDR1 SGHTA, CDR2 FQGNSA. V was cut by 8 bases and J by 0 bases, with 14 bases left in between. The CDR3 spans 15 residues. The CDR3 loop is CASGLNFYSGNTIYF. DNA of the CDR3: TGTGCCAGCGGACTGAATTTTTACTCTGGAAACACCATATATTTT. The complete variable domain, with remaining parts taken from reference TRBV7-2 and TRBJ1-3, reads GAGVSQSPSNKVTEKGKDVELRCDPISGHTALYWYRQSLGQGLEFLIYFQGNSAPDKSGLPSDRFSAERTGGSVSTLTIQRTQQEDSAVYLCASGLNFYSGNTIYFGEGSWLTVV.

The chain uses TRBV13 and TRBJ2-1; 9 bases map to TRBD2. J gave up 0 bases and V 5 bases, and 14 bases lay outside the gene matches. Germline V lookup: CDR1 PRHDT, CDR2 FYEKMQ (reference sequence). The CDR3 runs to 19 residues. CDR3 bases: TGTGCCAGCAGCCCGATGGGGGGGCTAGCGGGATTCTCCTACAATGAGCAGTTCTTC. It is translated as CASSPMGGLAGFSYNEQFF. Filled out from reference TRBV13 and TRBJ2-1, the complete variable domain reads AAGVIQSPRHLIKEKRETATLKCYPIPRHDTVYWYQQGPGQDPQFLISFYEKMQSDKGSIPDRFSAQQFSDYHSELNMSSLELGDSALYFCASSPMGGLAGFSYNEQFFGPGTRLTVL.

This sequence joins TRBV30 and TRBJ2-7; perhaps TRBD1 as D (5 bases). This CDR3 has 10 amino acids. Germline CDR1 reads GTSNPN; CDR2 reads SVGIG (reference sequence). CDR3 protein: CAAGRDEQYF. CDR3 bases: TGTGCTGCAGGGCGAGATGAGCAGTACTTC. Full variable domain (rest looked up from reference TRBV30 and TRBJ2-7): SQTIHQWPATLVQPVGSPLSLECTVEGTSNPNLYWYRQAAGRGLQLLFYSVGIGQISSEVPQNLSASRPQDRQFILSSKKLLLSDSGFYLCAAGRDEQYFGPGTRLTVT.

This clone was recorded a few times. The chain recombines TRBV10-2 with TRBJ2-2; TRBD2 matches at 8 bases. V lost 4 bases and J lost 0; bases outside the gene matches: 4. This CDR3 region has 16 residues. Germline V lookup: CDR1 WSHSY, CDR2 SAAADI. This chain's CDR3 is CASSGLATSNTGELFF. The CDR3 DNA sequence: TGCGCCAGCAGTGGACTAGCGACATCGAACACCGGGGAGCTGTTTTTT.

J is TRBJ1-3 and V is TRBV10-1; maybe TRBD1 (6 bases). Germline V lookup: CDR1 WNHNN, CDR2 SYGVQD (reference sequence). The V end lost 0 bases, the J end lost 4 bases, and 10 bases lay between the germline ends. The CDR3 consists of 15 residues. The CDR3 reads CASSESGGSGNTIYF. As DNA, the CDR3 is TGCGCCAGCAGTGAGTCAGGGGGATCGGGAAACACCATATATTTT.